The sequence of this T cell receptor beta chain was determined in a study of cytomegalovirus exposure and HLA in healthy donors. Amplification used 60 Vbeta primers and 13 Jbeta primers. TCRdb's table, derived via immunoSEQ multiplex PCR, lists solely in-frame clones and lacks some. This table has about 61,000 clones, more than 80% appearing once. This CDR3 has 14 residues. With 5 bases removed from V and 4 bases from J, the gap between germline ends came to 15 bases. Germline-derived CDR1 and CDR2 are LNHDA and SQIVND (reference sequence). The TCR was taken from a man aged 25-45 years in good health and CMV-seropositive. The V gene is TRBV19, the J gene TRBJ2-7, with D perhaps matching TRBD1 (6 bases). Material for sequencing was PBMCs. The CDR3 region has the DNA TGTGCCAGTAGTCGGACAGTTCAGACGTACGAGCAGTACTTC. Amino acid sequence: CASSRTVQTYEQYF.